These 13 T cell receptor beta chains were sequenced from one sample in a study of T-cell reconstitution after alpha-beta-depleted transplantation in children. Unique molecular identifiers were incorporated into the prepared TCRbeta library. TCRdb reanalysed the PCR reads using MiXCR and keeps one entry per CDR3 protein. Among approximately 230,000 distinct CDR3 sequences, 20% to 30% were seen once, and the ten largest hold about 5%. The sequencing used PBMCs, mostly from graft donor cells, collected 360 days after TCRalphabeta/CD19-depleted stem cell transplant. All receptors come from a female patient aged 2 to 10 who had a stem cell transplant for congenital amegakaryocytic thrombocytopenia, so the T cells may come from the graft donor.

This clonotype was detected only a few times. The rearrangement links TRBV20-1 to TRBJ2-7, with D maybe TRBD1 (6 bases). V lost 5 bases and J 2 bases, leaving 13 bases between the germline ends. Germline V lookup: CDR1 DFQATT, CDR2 SNEGSKA (reference sequence). The CDR3 loop spans 13 amino acids. CDR3 in amino acids: CSAGQGKTYEQYF. CDR3 sequence (DNA): TGCAGTGCTGGGCAGGGGAAGACCTACGAGCAGTACTTC.

This clonotype was recorded a few times. This rearrangement joins TRBV5-1 to TRBJ2-1; the D gene is possibly TRBD2 (6 bases). This CDR3 is 15 amino acids long. The germline CDR1 and CDR2 sequences are SGHRS and YFSETQ. The V gene lost 9 bases and the J gene lost 3 bases, with 19 bases spanning the gap. The CDR3 DNA is TGCGCCACCTCAGAAAATGGGGGGTACTACAATGAGCAGTTCTTC. Protein product: CATSENGGYYNEQFF.

This clonotype has at least ten counts. The chain uses TRBV5-1 and TRBJ2-1; unclear D gene. CDR3 length: 15 amino acids. Germline loops: CDR1 SGHRS, CDR2 YFSETQ. V was trimmed by 4 bases and J by 0 bases, leaving 11 bases between them. CDR3 in DNA: TGCGCCAGCAGCGCTGACATTTACTCCTACAATGAGCAGTTCTTC. Its translation is CASSADIYSYNEQFF.

The sample holds a few counts of this clonotype. J is TRBJ2-3 and V is TRBV20-1, with a tentative D call TRBD1 (5 bases). This CDR3 is 14 amino acids long. CDR1 and CDR2 (germline): DFQATT, SNEGSKA (reference sequence). V was cut by 3 bases and J by 4 bases, with 14 bases left in between. Written as DNA, the CDR3 is TGCAGTGCTAGCACAGATGGGGCGGCAGATACGCAGTATTTT. Amino acids: CSASTDGAADTQYF.

The chain employs TRBV15 and TRBJ1-3; no firm D call. Germline CDR1 and CDR2: LNHNV and YYDKDF (reference sequence). The CDR3 is 17 amino acids. Trimming removed 1 base from V and 2 bases from J, with 15 bases in between. The CDR3 is CATSRGVGGKAGNTIYF. The CDR3 DNA reads as TGTGCCACCAGCAGAGGAGTTGGTGGGAAGGCTGGAAACACCATATATTTT.

The V and J genes are TRBV15 and TRBJ2-3, with D uncertain. Germline V gives CDR1 LNHNV, CDR2 YYDKDF (reference sequence). V gave up 1 base and J gave up 0 bases, with 11 bases separating them. The CDR3 spans 16 residues. CDR3 amino acids: CATSRGLRSSTDTQYF. DNA of the CDR3: TGTGCCACCAGCAGAGGTCTGCGGTCGAGCACAGATACGCAGTATTTT.

This clonotype was observed a handful of times. The V and J genes are TRBV4-2 and TRBJ2-7; tentatively, D is TRBD2 (5 bases). Germline CDR1 is LGHNA and CDR2 is YNFKEQ. Trimming left V 1 base short and J 3 bases short, with 13 bases between. This CDR3 is 15 amino acids long. The CDR3 sequence is CASSQALGGGYEQYF. The DNA of the CDR3 is TGTGCCAGCAGCCAAGCCCTTGGAGGCGGCTACGAGCAGTACTTC.

As to this clonotype: At one end the junction does not follow the germline gene, possibly because of a read error. The chain has TRBV11-3 and TRBJ2-2, with D possibly being TRBD1 (6 bases). The germline gives CDR1 SGHNT, CDR2 YENEEA. CDR3 length: 15 residues. The CDR3, as DNA: TGTGCCTGCAGCCCTAGGGACACCTCTGTCGGGGAGCTGTTTTTT. It specifies CACSPRDTSVGELFF.

The chain joins TRBV19 to TRBJ2-2; D is unresolved. V dropped 0 bases and J dropped 7 bases, with 9 bases sitting between them. Per the germline V gene, CDR1 is LNHDA and CDR2 is SQIVND (reference sequence). The CDR3 consists of 14 residues. The CDR3 is CASSIDTVHGELFF. The DNA of the CDR3 is TGTGCCAGTAGTATAGATACCGTACACGGGGAGCTGTTTTTT. Based on the CDR3 plus reference TRBV19 and TRBJ2-2, the full variable domain is DGGITQSPKYLFRKEGQNVTLSCEQNLNHDAMYWYRQDPGQGLRLIYYSQIVNDFQKGDIAEGYSVSREKKESFPLTVTSAQKNPTAFYLCASSIDTVHGELFFGEGSRLTVL.

This clonotype was seen a single time. The gene calls are TRBV5-6 and TRBJ2-6; D gene ambiguous. The CDR3 covers 16 residues. Trimming took 0 bases from V and 1 from J, leaving 8 bases between them. CDR1 and CDR2 from the germline V gene are SGHDT and YYEEEE. The CDR3 region has the DNA TGTGCCAGCAGCTTGGCAGTTGATTCTGGGGCCAACGTCCTGACTTTC. Its protein product is CASSLAVDSGANVLTF.

The CDR3 reads CASSLGLSHNEQFF. The CDR3 coding sequence is TGTGCCAGCAGCCTTGGACTAAGTCACAATGAGCAGTTCTTC. The gene calls are TRBV11-2 and TRBJ2-1; weak D call: TRBD2 (6 bases). V was pared by 5 bases and J by 5 bases, with 13 bases between. In germline, CDR1 is SGHAT, CDR2 FQNNGV. The CDR3 contains 14 residues.

The gene calls are TRBV25-1 and TRBJ2-7; no clear D gene. The CDR3 contains 14 residues. V was clipped by 4 bases and J by 4 bases, with 14 bases between them. CDR1 and CDR2 (germline): MGHDK, SYGVNS. DNA of the CDR3: TGTGCCAGCAGTGGGGGAATTTGGCTTTACGAGCAGTACTTC. Protein sequence: CASSGGIWLYEQYF.

V is TRBV21-1 and J is TRBJ2-7; no check of the table's D call, TRBD1, against the DNA was made. TRBV21-1 is designated a pseudogene. The CDR3 length is 16 residues. The CDR3 protein is CASVVEGGYPSYEQYF. CDR3 DNA: TGTGCCAGCGTAGTCGAGGGGGGGTACCCCTCCTACGAGCAGTACTTC.